This TCR beta chain was retrieved from a study of blood T cells in healthy people across ages. CDR1 is DFQATT, CDR2 SNEGSKA, per germline (reference sequence). Trimming cost V 5 bases and J 2 bases, with 12 bases left between them. The CDR3 sequence is 13 residues long. A J-beta primer mix and a sample-barcoded 5' primer were used in a second PCR of about 7 to 12 cycles. TCRdb re-called the 5' RACE reads with MiXCR, one entry per CDR3 protein. Found here are 950,000 to 1,200,000 distinct CDR3 sequences, roughly two fifths of them singletons; the top ten hold about 12%. This clonotype has just a few counts. The antigen remains undetermined. Broader study findings: More naive CD4+ cells and higher diversity marked long-lived donors relative to aged donors.

Per sample, no less than 5.5 micrograms of total RNA were extracted. The clonotype comes from a man aged 18 to 29 in good health. The sequenced material came from blood. V is TRBV20-1 and J is TRBJ1-1, with D possibly matching TRBD1 (6 bases). The CDR3 sequence: CSAYRVINTEAFF. The CDR3 nucleotides read TGCAGTGCTTACAGGGTAATAAACACTGAAGCTTTCTTT.